These 10 T cell receptor beta chains originate from one sample sequenced in a study of blood T cell repertoires in COVID-19. Sequencing used immunoSEQ multiplex PCR; TCRdb keeps in-frame clones, though not all of them. The data show approximately 250,000 clones, approximately 82% seen once. Sequenced material: peripheral blood. Source of these receptors: a woman aged 40 to 50 who had recovered from COVID-19.

This chain links TRBV7-8 with TRBJ1-2; 7 bases are shared with TRBD1. The trim removed 4 bases at V and 13 bases at J, leaving 9 bases unmatched. The CDR3 extends over 12 amino acids. Germline CDR1 and CDR2: SGHVS and FQNEAQ. The CDR3 reads CASSSDRAGSTF. The DNA of the CDR3 is TGTGCCAGCAGCTCTGACAGGGCGGGGAGCACCTTC.

The V gene is TRBV21-1, the J gene TRBJ1-2. TRBV21-1 is termed a pseudogene. The CDR3 length is 15 residues. In DNA form, the CDR3 reads TGTGCCAGCAGCAATCCCCGTGGGGGGTGGTATGGCTACACCTTC. It specifies CASSNPRGGWYGYTF.

The genes are TRBV4-2 and TRBJ2-7; D possibly corresponds to TRBD1 (6 bases). The CDR3 is 17 amino acids. CDR1 and CDR2 (germline): LGHNA, YNFKEQ. V dropped 4 bases and J dropped 2 bases, with 21 bases sitting between them. CDR3 sequence reads: CASSLIVTGTTAYEQYF. In nucleotides, the CDR3 is TGTGCCAGCAGCCTAATAGTTACCGGGACAACGGCCTACGAGCAGTACTTC.

This clone has more than one count but fewer than ten. The rearrangement uses TRBV25-1 and TRBJ2-2, with 11 bases lining up with TRBD1. Germline CDR1 reads MGHDK; CDR2 reads SYGVNS. The trim removed 0 bases at V and 4 bases at J, leaving 4 bases unmatched. The CDR3 contains 17 residues. This CDR3 is CASSEYTGTGGTGELFF. The CDR3 DNA is TGTGCCAGCAGTGAATATACGGGGACAGGGGGCACCGGGGAGCTGTTTTTT.

This sequence joins TRBV7-2 and TRBJ1-5; possible D gene TRBD1, 5 bases. V shed 6 bases and J shed 0 bases, with 18 bases lying between them. The CDR3 spans 17 residues. Germline CDR1 reads SGHTA; CDR2 reads FQGNSA. The CDR3 DNA is TGTGCCAGCAGTAACATACTTGACAGATATAGCAATCAGCCCCAGCATTTT. This gives the protein CASSNILDRYSNQPQHF.

This rearrangement joins TRBV7-2 to TRBJ1-5, with 7 bases matching TRBD1. CDR1 is SGHTA, CDR2 FQGNSA, per germline. V was pared by 3 bases and J by 5 bases, with 7 bases of the junction left unmatched. CDR3 size: 15 residues. The CDR3 sequence: CASSFRQGVDQPQHF. In DNA, the CDR3 is TGTGCCAGCAGCTTTCGGCAGGGGGTGGATCAGCCCCAGCATTTT.

The rearrangement links TRBV27 to TRBJ1-1; TRBD1 is a possible D gene (6 bases). The V end was cut by 5 bases, the J end by 3 bases, with 22 bases between. Germline assignment: CDR1 MNHEY and CDR2 SMNVEV (reference sequence). The CDR3 sequence is 17 residues long. The CDR3 coding sequence is TGTGCCAGCAGTGGGGGCCAGCGGGGGTTTCGGGACACTGAAGCTTTCTTT. It encodes CASSGGQRGFRDTEAFF.

The chain employs TRBV9 and TRBJ2-2; a weak D match, TRBD2 (6 bases). Trimming took 0 bases from V and 4 from J, leaving 13 bases between them. CDR1 and CDR2 (germline): SGDLS, YYNGEE. The CDR3 extends over 16 amino acids. In DNA form, the CDR3 reads TGTGCCAGCAGCGTAGGGGGGAGGTGGGGCACCGGGGAGCTGTTTTTT. It yields the protein CASSVGGRWGTGELFF.

This chain links TRBV5-8 with TRBJ2-5, with TRBD1 matching 10 bases. Germline-derived CDR1 and CDR2 are SGHTS and YDEGEE. This CDR3 has 14 amino acids. Germline trimming cut 2 bases from V and 4 bases from J; bases unmatched to any gene: 2. The CDR3 reads CASSFRDRGETQYF. In DNA form, the CDR3 reads TGTGCCAGCAGCTTCCGGGACAGGGGAGAGACCCAGTACTTC.

J is TRBJ2-1 and V is TRBV5-1, with D maybe TRBD2 (6 bases). Germline loops: CDR1 SGHRS, CDR2 YFSETQ. V gave up 0 bases and J gave up 6 bases, with 10 bases separating them. The CDR3 spans 14 residues. The CDR3 protein is CASSLAMGGNEQFF. The CDR3 DNA sequence: TGCGCCAGCAGCTTGGCGATGGGGGGCAATGAGCAGTTCTTC.